This paragraph covers one T cell receptor beta chain sequence. Only a few counts were recorded for this clone. What antigen it recognizes has not been identified. The record has no base qualities; no much larger clone is one base away. The data originate from a study of beta chain features in type 1 diabetes listed by TCRdb under 2018. A note on the overall study: No differences in mean age, gender distribution, total cell number or subset yield were found between patients and healthy donors. Across all samples, 107,917,701 sorted cells were examined, and cell number per subset correlated strongly with RNA yield. Regulatory and stem cell-like memory subsets were obtained from only 8 patients and roughly 8 healthy donors, while naive and central memory subsets were obtained from all 30 or so donors. In the study, recently diagnosed type 1 diabetes patients and matched healthy donors were compared on the TCRB repertoires of their sorted circulating CD4+ T cell subsets. What the study reported, not specific to this receptor: Type 1 diabetes patients showed a moderate but significant shortening of TCRB CDR3 length in all four CD4+ subsets. PCR might favor shorter templates, but patient and control samples were amplified and corrected together, so any skew would affect both groups equally. Naive, central memory and regulatory TCRB repertoires appeared to be more similar among patients than among healthy donors. Because the HLA sub-analyses included only small numbers of individuals, any influence of HLA type on TCRB rearrangement was left unresolved. At VDJ recombination sites, type 1 diabetes patients had fewer insertions and more deleted nucleotides, which implies abnormalities in thymic rearrangement. Sequencing cDNA rather than genomic DNA could over-represent highly expressing activated cells, although activation and CD3 levels did not differ between groups.

A single peripheral blood draw of around 0.11 L on average was collected from each donor into heparinised tubes. A BD FACSAria II was used to sort naive, central memory, regulatory and stem cell-like memory CD4+ T cells with a panel that included CD45RO, CCR7, CD25, CD127, CD95 and CD27. All sorted populations exceeded 98% purity. PBMCs were separated immediately by Lymphoprep density gradient centrifugation and were stained directly, without being cultured. So that batch effects would be minimized, each experiment stained and sorted samples in pairs, pairing one healthy donor with one patient. The entire amount of isolated RNA was reverse transcribed using the High Capacity cDNA Reverse Transcription Kit, so the sequenced TCRB transcripts were expressed ones. For stem cell-like memory T cell samples, survey-depth immunoSEQ sequencing was used, averaging about 940,000 total reads per sample. After sorted cells were lysed in RLT buffer, RNA was extracted with DNase-treated RNeasy Micro or Mini kits, with the choice depending on cell number. To prevent cross-contamination, every cell subset was processed on its own, while patient and healthy donor samples were processed together. TCRB sequences were amplified from cDNA with the immunoSEQ multiplex PCR, producing 87-bp fragments spanning the CDR3 region. Sequencing of the amplicons was done on the Illumina HiSeq platform. The source study handled its data this way. Synthetic template baselines were used to correct PCR bias computationally, reads within Hamming distance 2 were collapsed together, and singletons that could not be merged were discarded. By aligning reads against IMGT, V, D and J genes, CDR3 length, and insertions or deletions at six rearrangement sites were assigned. Clonotype counts were normalized to sorted cell number within each subset before computing true diversity and Gini coefficients with the tcR R package. The overlap coefficient, calculated on TCRB nucleotide sequences, was used to measure repertoire sharing. TCRdb took over this immuneACCESS table, retaining in-frame rearrangements with V and J assigned. Such tables are incomplete; in checked studies, under half of the missing clones stem from an unresolved V gene, and the remainder is unexplained. From that table come the V and J calls and clone size; the DNA was used to work out D and trimming. The sample table lists 15,000 to 17,000 clones, around two fifths of them with a count of one. The ten largest make up about 0.5% of the sample.

The TCR sequence derives from a middle-aged woman in good health. The sequencing sample was made of stem cell memory CD4+ T cells from blood. The label giving this sample's cell subset or site can be read as: stem cell-like memory CD4+ T cells.

The encoded CDR3 is CASSDREGDTQYF. The sequence in DNA is TGTGCCAGTAGTGACCGGGAGGGAGATACGCAGTATTTT. The chain is assembled from TRBV19 and TRBJ2-3, with 8 middle bases fitting TRBD2. The CDR3 holds 13 amino acids from the cysteine to the phenylalanine. CDR3 DNA is the only sequence kept; it has 39 bases, read in frame from the first base. V ends up 5 bases short and J 5 bases short, with an unmatched junction base count of 3. As encoded in the germline V gene (reference sequence), CDR1 is LNHDA while CDR2 is SQIVND. With all but the CDR3 taken from the reference TRBV19 and TRBJ2-3 genes, the full variable domain is: DGGITQSPKYLFRKEGQNVTLSCEQNLNHDAMYWYRQDPGQGLRLIYYSQIVNDFQKGDIAEGYSVSREKKESFPLTVTSAQKNPTAFYLCASSDREGDTQYFGPGTRLTVL.